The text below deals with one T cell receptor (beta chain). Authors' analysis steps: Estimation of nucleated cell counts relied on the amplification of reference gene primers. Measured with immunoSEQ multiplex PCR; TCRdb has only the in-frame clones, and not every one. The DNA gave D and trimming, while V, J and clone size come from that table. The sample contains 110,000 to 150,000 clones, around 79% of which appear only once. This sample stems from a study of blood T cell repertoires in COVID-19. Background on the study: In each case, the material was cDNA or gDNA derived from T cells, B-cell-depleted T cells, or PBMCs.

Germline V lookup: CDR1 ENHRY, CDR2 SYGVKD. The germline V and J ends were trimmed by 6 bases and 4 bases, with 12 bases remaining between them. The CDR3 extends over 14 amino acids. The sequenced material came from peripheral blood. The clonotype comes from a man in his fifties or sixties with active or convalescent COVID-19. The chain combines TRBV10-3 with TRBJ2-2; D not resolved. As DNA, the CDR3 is TGTGCCATCAGCCCCGGCAGGCCCACCGGGGAGCTGTTTTTT. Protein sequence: CAISPGRPTGELFF.